Below, 16 T cell receptor beta chains from the same sample are listed, as sequenced in a study of cytomegalovirus exposure and HLA in healthy donors. PCR employed 60 Vbeta and 13 Jbeta primers. The data were produced by immunoSEQ multiplex PCR, yet TCRdb's version contains in-frame clones alone and is incomplete. The profile shows over 55,000 clones, roughly nine tenths of them singletons. Sequenced material: PBMCs. The receptors were sampled from a woman aged 25 to 39 in good health and CMV-seropositive.

V and J are TRBV18 and TRBJ2-2, with D uncertain. Trimming took 0 bases from V and 3 from J, leaving 8 bases between them. The CDR3 has 15 amino acids. The V gene's germline CDR1 is KGHSH and CDR2 LQKENI. The CDR3 loop reads CASSPPLSDTGELFF. CDR3 in DNA: TGTGCCAGCTCACCACCCTTGTCGGACACCGGGGAGCTGTTTTTT.

The rearrangement links TRBV6-1 to TRBJ1-3; TRBD1 aligns across 8 bases. Trimming took 8 bases from V and 1 from J; bases not matched to a gene: 4. This CDR3 has 14 residues. Germline lookup yields CDR1 MNHNS and CDR2 SASEGT. This CDR3 reads CASVRDRSGNTIYF. In nucleotides, the CDR3 is TGTGCCAGCGTCCGGGACAGGTCTGGAAACACCATATATTTT.

The table lists this clone with a few counts. The chain carries TRBV19 and TRBJ1-2, with 11 bases fitting TRBD1. This CDR3 spans 17 amino acids. The V gene's germline CDR1 is LNHDA and CDR2 SQIVND (reference sequence). J lost 5 bases, V lost 3 bases, and 11 bases had no gene match. The CDR3 is CASSIPFGQGARYGYTF. The CDR3, as DNA: TGTGCCAGTAGTATCCCCTTCGGACAGGGGGCGCGGTATGGCTACACCTTC.

V usage is TRBV28 and J usage is TRBJ1-6, with a weak D call TRBD1 (5 bases). Germline CDR1 reads MDHEN; CDR2 reads SYDVKM. This CDR3 comprises 13 residues. Between the trimmed V and J ends, which lost 3 bases and 10 bases, there was a span of 10 bases. The CDR3 DNA sequence: TGTGCCAGCAGTTTGCCCACAGGCTCACCCCTCCACTTT. This codes for CASSLPTGSPLHF. Full variable domain (remainder filled in from reference TRBV28 and TRBJ1-6): DVKVTQSSRYLVKRTGEKVFLECVQDMDHENMFWYRQDPGLGLRLIYFSYDVKMKEKGDIPEGYSVSREKKERFSLILESASTNQTSMYLCASSLPTGSPLHFGNGTRLTVT.

The chain uses TRBV13 and TRBJ2-1; 10 nucleotides align to TRBD2. CDR3 size: 17 residues. CDR1 and CDR2 (germline): PRHDT, FYEKMQ (reference sequence). Germline trimming cut 5 bases from V and 0 bases from J; bases unmatched to any gene: 7. CDR3 sequence: CASSPGLAVSSYNEQFF. The CDR3 DNA reads TGTGCCAGCAGCCCCGGACTAGCGGTAAGCTCCTACAATGAGCAGTTCTTC.

This clone came up once. The V and J genes are TRBV2 and TRBJ2-6; no reliable D call. The germline V and J ends were trimmed by 3 bases and 6 bases, with 6 bases remaining between them. The CDR3 length is 13 residues. Germline CDR1 and CDR2: SNHLY and FYNNEI. The CDR3 DNA is TGTGCCAGCAGTGACTACGCGGCCAACGTCCTGACTTTC. It is translated as CASSDYAANVLTF. Full variable domain (rest looked up from reference TRBV2 and TRBJ2-6): EPEVTQTPSHQVTQMGQEVILRCVPISNHLYFYWYRQILGQKVEFLVSFYNNEISEKSEIFDDQFSVERPDGSNFTLKIRSTKLEDSAMYFCASSDYAANVLTFGAGSRLTVL.

The chain uses TRBV18 and TRBJ2-7, with TRBD2 matching 11 bases. Germline V gene lookup returns CDR1 KGHSH and CDR2 LQKENI. Trimming at V came to 3 bases and at J to 2 bases, leaving 3 bases not matched to a gene. The CDR3 has 15 residues. This CDR3 reads CASSPGTSGTYEQYF. CDR3 DNA sequence: TGTGCCAGCTCACCGGGGACTAGCGGAACCTACGAGCAGTACTTC.

The chain combines TRBV29-1 with TRBJ2-3, with TRBD1 matching 7 bases. Germline values: CDR1 SQVTM, CDR2 ANQGSEA. There are 11 residues in the CDR3. With V trimmed by 7 bases and J by 4 bases, 2 bases remained unmatched. The CDR3 coding sequence is TGCAGCGGGCAGGGGGCAGATACGCAGTATTTT. It specifies CSGQGADTQYF.

The rearrangement links TRBV7-9 to TRBJ2-7; 10 bases agree with TRBD1. This CDR3 is built from 15 residues. J lost 8 bases, V lost 3 bases, and 10 bases had no gene match. Germline V gene lookup returns CDR1 SEHNR and CDR2 FQNEAQ (reference sequence). CDR3 coding DNA: TGTGCCAGCAGCTTCTACGCCCGGGACAGGGGACAGCAGTACTTC. It yields the protein CASSFYARDRGQQYF.

V is TRBV6-5 and J is TRBJ2-1, with TRBD2 identical over 8 bases. V gave up 4 bases and J gave up 4 bases; unmatched junction bases: 6. The germline V gene has CDR1 MNHEY and CDR2 SVGAGI. The CDR3 loop spans 15 amino acids. The CDR3 is CASSFRLARYNEQFF. The CDR3 coding sequence is TGTGCCAGCAGTTTCCGACTAGCGAGATACAATGAGCAGTTCTTC.

V and J are TRBV7-3 and TRBJ2-1; 10 bases are a match to TRBD2. Unmatched junction bases numbered 6, after V lost 3 bases and J lost 7 bases. Germline assignment: CDR1 SGHTA and CDR2 FQGTGA. The CDR3 sequence is 15 residues long. CDR3 sequence: CASSFPGLAYNEQFF. CDR3 nucleotide sequence: TGTGCCAGCAGCTTCCCGGGACTAGCGTATAATGAGCAGTTCTTC.

This sequence joins TRBV29-1 and TRBJ2-1; 7 bases fit TRBD2. Per germline, CDR1 SQVTM and CDR2 ANQGSEA. V dropped 3 bases and J dropped 5; count of bases not matched to a gene: 7. The CDR3 consists of 14 residues. This CDR3 is CSVELRDYHNEQFF. The DNA of the CDR3 is TGCAGCGTTGAGCTCCGGGACTACCACAATGAGCAGTTCTTC.

The chain recombines TRBV6-5 with TRBJ2-1; D ambiguous. The CDR3 is made up of 16 amino acids. From germline, CDR1 is MNHEY and CDR2 SVGAGI. V shed 0 bases and J shed 2 bases, with 11 bases lying between them. CDR3 in amino acids: CASSYSDSLPYNEQFF. CDR3 bases: TGTGCCAGCAGTTACTCTGACTCCTTACCCTACAATGAGCAGTTCTTC.

In this sample, this clone turned up a few times. The chain links TRBV29-1 to TRBJ1-2, with a weak D call TRBD1 (6 bases). Trimming took off 3 bases at V and 3 bases at J, with 8 bases between the two ends. The CDR3 loop spans 12 amino acids. Germline V gene lookup returns CDR1 SQVTM and CDR2 ANQGSEA. CDR3 residues: CSVENRDYGYTF. The CDR3 region has the DNA TGCAGCGTTGAGAACAGGGACTATGGCTACACCTTC.

The chain couples TRBV30 to TRBJ2-3, with D possibly TRBD2 on 6 matching bases. Germline assignment: CDR1 GTSNPN and CDR2 SVGIG (reference sequence). Trimming removed 5 bases at V and 10 bases at J, with 22 bases between. There are 14 residues in the CDR3. The CDR3 bases are TGTGCCTGGGTTAGCGGCGCTCCCCGCGGTTCGCAGTATTTT. Protein product: CAWVSGAPRGSQYF.

The chain is built from TRBV7-2 and TRBJ2-7; weak D call: TRBD2 (6 bases). There are 13 residues in the CDR3. Germline CDR1 is SGHTA and CDR2 is FQGNSA. With 3 bases removed from V and 3 bases from J, the gap between germline ends came to 9 bases. The CDR3: CASSFSGYYEQYF. The DNA for the CDR3 is TGTGCCAGCAGCTTTAGCGGATACTACGAGCAGTACTTC. Variable domain in full (rest from reference TRBV7-2 and TRBJ2-7): GAGVSQSPSNKVTEKGKDVELRCDPISGHTALYWYRQSLGQGLEFLIYFQGNSAPDKSGLPSDRFSAERTGGSVSTLTIQRTQQEDSAVYLCASSFSGYYEQYFGPGTRLTVT.